This T cell receptor (beta chain) was documented in a study of T cell clonotyping in hematopoietic cell transplantation. Study-level points and caveats: Few recipient clonotypes overlapped donors; over 95% were de novo at given depth. Pathologically expanded recipient clonotypes increased progressively from day 30 to day 180 as diversity fell. Cells were unsorted, so CD4 and CD8 contributions were not separated. Graft donor and pretransplant recipient Inverse Simpson Index values predicted broader posttransplant TCR diversity.

Profiled with immunoSEQ multiplex PCR; TCRdb holds only in-frame clones, not every one. The sample has 69,000 or so clones; 94% are singletons. This clone showed up just once. Its antigen is as yet unknown. Germline lookup yields CDR1 MDHEN and CDR2 SYDVKM. Trimming shortened V by 10 bases and J by 4 bases, and 19 bases separated the two germline ends. The CDR3 length is 14 residues. The sample taken for sequencing was peripheral blood mononuclear cells. The receptor was derived from a man aged 50 to 60 in good health. Some clones in this sample may be carry-over from other donors' samples. The chain couples TRBV28 to TRBJ1-1; D not resolved. CDR3 loop: CATKPGGSGTEAFF. The CDR3 DNA is TGTGCCACCAAGCCGGGAGGGAGCGGCACTGAAGCTTTCTTT. The whole variable domain, filled in from reference TRBV28 and TRBJ1-1, reads DVKVTQSSRYLVKRTGEKVFLECVQDMDHENMFWYRQDPGLGLRLIYFSYDVKMKEKGDIPEGYSVSREKKERFSLILESASTNQTSMYLCATKPGGSGTEAFFGQGTRLTVV.